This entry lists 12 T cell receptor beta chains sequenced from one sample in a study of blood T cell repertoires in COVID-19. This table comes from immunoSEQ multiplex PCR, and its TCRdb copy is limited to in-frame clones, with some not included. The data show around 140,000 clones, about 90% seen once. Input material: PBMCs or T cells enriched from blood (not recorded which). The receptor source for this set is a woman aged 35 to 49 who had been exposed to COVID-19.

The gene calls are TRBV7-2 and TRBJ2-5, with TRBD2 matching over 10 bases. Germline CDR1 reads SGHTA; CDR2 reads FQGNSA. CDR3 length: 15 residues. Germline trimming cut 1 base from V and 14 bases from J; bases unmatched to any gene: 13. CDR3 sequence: CASSLVTAGGPAHYF. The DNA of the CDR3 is TGTGCCAGCAGCTTAGTAACAGCGGGAGGGCCCGCTCATTACTTC.

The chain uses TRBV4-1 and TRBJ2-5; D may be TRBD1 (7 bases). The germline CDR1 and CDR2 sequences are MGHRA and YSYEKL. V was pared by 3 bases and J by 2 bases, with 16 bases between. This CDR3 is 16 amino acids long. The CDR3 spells CASSHYGGGPQETQYF. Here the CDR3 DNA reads TGCGCCAGCAGCCATTATGGAGGGGGCCCGCAAGAGACCCAGTACTTC.

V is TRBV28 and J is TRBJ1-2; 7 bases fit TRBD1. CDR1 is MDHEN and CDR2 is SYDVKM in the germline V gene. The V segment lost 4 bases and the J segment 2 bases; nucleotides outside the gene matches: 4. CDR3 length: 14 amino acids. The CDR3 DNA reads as TGTGCCAGCAGTTCAGGGGGAAGCAACTATGGCTACACCTTC. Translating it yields CASSSGGSNYGYTF.

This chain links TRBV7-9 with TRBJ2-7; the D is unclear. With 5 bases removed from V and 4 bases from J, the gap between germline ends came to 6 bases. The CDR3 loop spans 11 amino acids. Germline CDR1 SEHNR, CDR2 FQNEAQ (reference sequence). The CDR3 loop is CASSLSYEQYF. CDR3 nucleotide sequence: TGTGCCAGCAGCCTGAGTTACGAGCAGTACTTC.

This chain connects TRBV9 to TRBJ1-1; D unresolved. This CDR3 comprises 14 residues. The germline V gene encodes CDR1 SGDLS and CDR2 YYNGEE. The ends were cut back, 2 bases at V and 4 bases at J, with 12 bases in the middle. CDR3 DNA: TGTGCCAGCAGCGTCGGTGGGTCGGGCACTGAAGCTTTCTTT. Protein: CASSVGGSGTEAFF.

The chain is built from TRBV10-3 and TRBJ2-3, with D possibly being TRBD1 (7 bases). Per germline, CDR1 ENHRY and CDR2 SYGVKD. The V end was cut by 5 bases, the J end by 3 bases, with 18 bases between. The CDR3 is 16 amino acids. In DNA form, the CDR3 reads TGTGCCATCAGTTACCAGACAGGGCGGGGAACAGATACGCAGTATTTT. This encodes CAISYQTGRGTDTQYF.

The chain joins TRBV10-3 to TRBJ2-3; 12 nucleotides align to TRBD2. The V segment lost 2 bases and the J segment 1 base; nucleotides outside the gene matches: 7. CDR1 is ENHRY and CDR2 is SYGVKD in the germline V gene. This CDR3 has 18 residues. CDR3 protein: CAISELAGGPSGTDTQYF. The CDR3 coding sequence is TGTGCCATCAGTGAGCTAGCGGGGGGGCCATCTGGCACAGATACGCAGTATTTT.

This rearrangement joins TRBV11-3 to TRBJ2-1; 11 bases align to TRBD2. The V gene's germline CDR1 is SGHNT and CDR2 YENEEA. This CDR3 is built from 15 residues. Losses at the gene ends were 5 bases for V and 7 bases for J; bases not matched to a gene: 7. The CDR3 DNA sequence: TGTGCCAGCAGCCCAGGGTCTAGCGGGGGGAATGAGCAGTTCTTC. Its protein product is CASSPGSSGGNEQFF. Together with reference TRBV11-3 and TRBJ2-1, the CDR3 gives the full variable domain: EAGVVQSPRYKIIEKKQPVAFWCNPISGHNTLYWYLQNLGQGPELLIRYENEEAVDDSQLPKDRFSAERLKGVDSTLKIQPAELGDSAVYLCASSPGSSGGNEQFFGPGTRLTVL.

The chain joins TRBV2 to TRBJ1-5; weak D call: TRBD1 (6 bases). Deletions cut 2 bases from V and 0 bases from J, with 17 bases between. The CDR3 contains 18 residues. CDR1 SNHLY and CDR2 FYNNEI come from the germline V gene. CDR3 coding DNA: TGTGCCAGCAGTGAAAACAGGGCATCGCGATATAGCAATCAGCCCCAGCATTTT. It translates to CASSENRASRYSNQPQHF.

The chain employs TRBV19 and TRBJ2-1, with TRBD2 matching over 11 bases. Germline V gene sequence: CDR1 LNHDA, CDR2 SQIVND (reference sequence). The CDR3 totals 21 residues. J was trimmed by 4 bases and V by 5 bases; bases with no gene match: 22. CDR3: CASSRSSRTSGGAHGYNEQFF. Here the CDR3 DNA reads TGTGCCAGTAGTCGCTCGAGCAGAACTAGCGGGGGAGCGCATGGTTACAATGAGCAGTTCTTC.

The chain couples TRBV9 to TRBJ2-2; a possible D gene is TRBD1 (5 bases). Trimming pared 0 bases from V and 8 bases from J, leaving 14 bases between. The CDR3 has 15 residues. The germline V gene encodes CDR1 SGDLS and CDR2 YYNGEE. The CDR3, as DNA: TGTGCCAGCAGCGTAGAGAGGTCAGGGTTGGGGGAGCTGTTTTTT. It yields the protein CASSVERSGLGELFF.

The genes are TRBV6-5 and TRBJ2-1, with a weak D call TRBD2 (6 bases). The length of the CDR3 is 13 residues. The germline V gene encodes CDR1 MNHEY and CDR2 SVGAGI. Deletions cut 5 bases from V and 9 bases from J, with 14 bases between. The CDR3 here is CASSPTSAAEQFF. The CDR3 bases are TGTGCCAGCAGTCCGACTAGTGCGGCTGAGCAGTTCTTC.